Listed here are 3 T cell receptor beta chains from one sample, sequenced in a study of blood T cell repertoires in COVID-19. TCRdb keeps only in-frame clones here, not all; method: immunoSEQ multiplex PCR. The profile shows roughly 57,000 clones, around 87% of them singletons. Sequencing was carried out using peripheral blood. The receptors derive from a man in his fifties or sixties with active or convalescent COVID-19.

This clone was seen more than once but under ten times. This rearrangement joins TRBV5-1 to TRBJ2-3, with 11 positions matching TRBD2. This CDR3 spans 16 amino acids. The ends lost 3 bases at V and 6 bases at J; junction bases unmatched: 9. Per germline, CDR1 SGHRS and CDR2 YFSETQ. The CDR3 is CASSSQPGLAVDTQYF. Here the CDR3 DNA reads TGCGCCAGCAGCTCGCAGCCGGGACTAGCGGTGGATACGCAGTATTTT.

The chain recombines TRBV27 with TRBJ1-5, with 9 positions matching TRBD1. J gave up 5 bases and V 9 bases, and 8 bases lay outside the gene matches. This CDR3 has 14 amino acids. Germline V gene lookup returns CDR1 MNHEY and CDR2 SMNVEV (reference sequence). The CDR3 region has the DNA TGTGCCAGTCGCCGGGACAGGGACTATCAGCCCCAGCATTTT. Its translation is CASRRDRDYQPQHF.

V is TRBV14 and J is TRBJ1-1; TRBD1 matches at 8 bases. The CDR3 runs 14 residues. CDR1 is SGHDN, CDR2 FVKESK, per germline. V lost 4 bases, J lost 10 bases, and 11 bases stayed unmatched. In DNA form, the CDR3 reads TGTGCCAGCAGCCGCCTGACAGGGGTGAGTCCAGCTTTCTTT. Encoded protein: CASSRLTGVSPAFF.